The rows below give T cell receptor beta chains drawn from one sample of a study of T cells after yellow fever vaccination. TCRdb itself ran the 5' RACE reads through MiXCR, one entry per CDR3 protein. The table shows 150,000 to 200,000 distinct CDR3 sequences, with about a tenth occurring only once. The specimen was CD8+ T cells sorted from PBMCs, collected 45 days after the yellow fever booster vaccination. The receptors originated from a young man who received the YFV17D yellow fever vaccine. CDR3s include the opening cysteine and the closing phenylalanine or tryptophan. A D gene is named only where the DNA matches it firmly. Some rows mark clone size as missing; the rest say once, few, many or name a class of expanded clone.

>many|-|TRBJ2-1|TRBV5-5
TGTGCCAGCAGCCTGCACGTTGTTTTACAGTCGAGCTCCTACAATGAGCAGTTCTTC
CASSLHVVLQSSSYNEQFF
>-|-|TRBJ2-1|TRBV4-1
TGCGCCAGCAGCCAAGACAGGGTTGAGCAGTTCTTC
CASSQDRVEQFF
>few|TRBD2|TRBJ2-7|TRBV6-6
TGTGCCAGCAGCAGACCGCGGGTAGCGGGTTCTTACGAGCAGTACTTC
CASSRPRVAGSYEQYF
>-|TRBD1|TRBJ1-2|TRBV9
TGTGCCAGCAGCCGGGACAGAGCTCGGGGCTATGGCTACACCTTC
CASSRDRARGYGYTF
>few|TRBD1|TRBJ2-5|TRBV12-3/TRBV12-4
TGTGCCAGCACCCTAGGGACAGTAAGACAAGAGACCCAGTACTTC
CASTLGTVRQETQYF
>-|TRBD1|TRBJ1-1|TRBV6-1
TGTGCCAGCAAGACAGGGTACACTGAAGCTTTCTTT
CASKTGYTEAFF
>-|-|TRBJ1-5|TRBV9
TGTGCCAGCAGCGTCGGTGGAATAACGCCCCAGCATTTT
CASSVGGITPQHF
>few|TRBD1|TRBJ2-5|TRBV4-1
TGCGCCAGCAGCTGGGACAGGCGGGGAGAGACCCAGTACTTC
CASSWDRRGETQYF
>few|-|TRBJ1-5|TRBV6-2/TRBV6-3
TGTGCCAGCAGTTGGGCGGGCAATCAGCCCCAGCATTTT
CASSWAGNQPQHF
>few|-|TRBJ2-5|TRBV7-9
TGTGCCAGCAGCTTACTGGACGGTCAAGAGACCCAGTACTTC
CASSLLDGQETQYF
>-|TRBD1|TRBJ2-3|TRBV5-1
TGCGCCAGCAGCTTGGCAGGGGGCGCGGCAGATACGCAGTATTTT
CASSLAGGAADTQYF
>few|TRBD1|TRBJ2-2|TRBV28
TGTGCCAGCAGGGTCACAGGGGACGGGGAGCTGTTTTTT
CASRVTGDGELFF
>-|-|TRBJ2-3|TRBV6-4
TGTGCCAGCAGTGACGGGCCCACAGATACGCAGTATTTT
CASSDGPTDTQYF
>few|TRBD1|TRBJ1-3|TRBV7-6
TGTGCCAGCAGCTCTGGACAGGGGTGGGGAAACACCATATATTTT
CASSSGQGWGNTIYF
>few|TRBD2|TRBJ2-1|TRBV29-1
TGCAGCGTTACTCGGGGGGACTCCTACAATGAGCAGTTCTTC
CSVTRGDSYNEQFF
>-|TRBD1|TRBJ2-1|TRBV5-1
TGCGCCAGCAGCTTCCACAGGGGGCGTTTCTACAATGAGCAGTTCTTC
CASSFHRGRFYNEQFF
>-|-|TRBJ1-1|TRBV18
TGTGCCAGCTCAAATCTTCCGGAGGGGCGGAACACTGAAGCTTTCTTT
CASSNLPEGRNTEAFF
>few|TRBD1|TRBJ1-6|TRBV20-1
TGCAGTGCTAGGGGTCAGACAGGGGCTAATTCACCCCTCCACTTT
CSARGQTGANSPLHF
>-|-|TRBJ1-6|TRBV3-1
TGTGCCAGCAGCCAAGCTGTTCGGCGCAGGGGAACAAATTCACCCCTCCACTTT
CASSQAVRRRGTNSPLHF
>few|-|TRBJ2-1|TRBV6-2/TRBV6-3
TGTGCCAGCACCAAAGGGAATCGGGAGTTCTACAATGAGCAGTTCTTC
CASTKGNREFYNEQFF
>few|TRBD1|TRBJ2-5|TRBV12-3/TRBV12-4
TGTGCCAGCAGCGGGACAGGCCTTCAAGAGACCCAGTACTTC
CASSGTGLQETQYF
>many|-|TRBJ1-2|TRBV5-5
TGTGCCAGCAGCCCATACGCGACTGCTAACTATGGCTACACCTTC
CASSPYATANYGYTF
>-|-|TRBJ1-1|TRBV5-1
TGCGCCAGCAGTCCAAGTTTCTTTAGTCGGACTGAAGCTTTCTTT
CASSPSFFSRTEAFF
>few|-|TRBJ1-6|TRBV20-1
TGCAGTGGATACAGGGTTCATAATTCACCCCTCCACTTT
CSGYRVHNSPLHF
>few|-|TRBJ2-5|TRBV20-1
TGCAGTGCTAGTCAGCGGCGGAGGTACCAAGAGACCCAGTACTTC
CSASQRRRYQETQYF
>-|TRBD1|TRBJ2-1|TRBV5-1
TGCGCCAGCAGCTCGGGACAGGGTGGAGAGGGTGAGCAGTTCTTC
CASSSGQGGEGEQFF
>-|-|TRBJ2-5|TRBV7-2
TGTGCCAGCAGCCCCCTACAGACCGCCCGGTACCAAGAGACCCAGTACTTC
CASSPLQTARYQETQYF
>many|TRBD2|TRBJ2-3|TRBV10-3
TGTGCCATCAGTGAGTCCCCCACGACGACTAGCGGGGGCTATACAGATACGCAGTATTTT
CAISESPTTTSGGYTDTQYF
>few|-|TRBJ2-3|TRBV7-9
TGTGCCAGCATCAGTGATCAGGGGATTGTGATATACGATACGCAGTATTTT
CASISDQGIVIYDTQYF
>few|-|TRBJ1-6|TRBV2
TGTGCCAGCAAAAAGGGAATGAGATTCCACTTT
CASKKGMRFHF
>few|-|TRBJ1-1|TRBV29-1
TGCAGCGTTGCCCAGGGGCAGGCTGCTACTGAAGCTTTCTTT
CSVAQGQAATEAFF
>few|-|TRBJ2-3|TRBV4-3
TGCGCCAGCAGCCAAGATACGGGGGGCCGCGATACGCAGTATTTT
CASSQDTGGRDTQYF
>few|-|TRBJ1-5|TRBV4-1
TGCGCCAGCAGCCAAGGGGTAGGGGGGGGAGAGCCCCAGCATTTT
CASSQGVGGGEPQHF
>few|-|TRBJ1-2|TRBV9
TGTGCCAGCAGCGCAAAGTGGGGTCACGGCTACACCTTC
CASSAKWGHGYTF
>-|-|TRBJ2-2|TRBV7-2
TGTGCCAGCACCGTACAAGGGGGGGTCACCGGGGAGCTGTTTTTT
CASTVQGGVTGELFF
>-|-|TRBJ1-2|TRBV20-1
TGCAGTGCATTAAAGTTTTTAACGGACAGTTTAGGTGGCTACACCTTC
CSALKFLTDSLGGYTF
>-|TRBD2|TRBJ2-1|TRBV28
TGTGCCAGCACCCCCTCCCGGGGGGGCCTAATCACGGTTCGCAATGAGCAGTTCTTC
CASTPSRGGLITVRNEQFF
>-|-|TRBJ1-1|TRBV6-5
TGTGCCAGCACTCCTAATTTAGGCAGACACACTGAAGCTTTCTTT
CASTPNLGRHTEAFF
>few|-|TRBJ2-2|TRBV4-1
-
CASSLPGRQYLRAGELFF
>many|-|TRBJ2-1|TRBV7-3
TGTGCCAGCAGCCTCGGGACCGCTATGCAGAACAATGAGCAGTTCTTC
CASSLGTAMQNNEQFF
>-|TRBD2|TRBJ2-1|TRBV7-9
TGTGCCAGCAGCTTAGGACTAGCGGGGGGGAGTTTGAATGAGCAGTTCTTC
CASSLGLAGGSLNEQFF
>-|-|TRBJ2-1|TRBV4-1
TGCGCCAGCAGCCAGAGAGACGGGAGCTCCTACAATGAGCAGTTCTTC
CASSQRDGSSYNEQFF
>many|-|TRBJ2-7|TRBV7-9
TGTGCCAGCAGCTTTAGCCCCCCGGGAGAGCAGTACTTC
CASSFSPPGEQYF
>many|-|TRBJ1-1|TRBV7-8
TGTGCCAGCAGCGTAGAGACAGGATATTCTACTGAAGCTTTCTTT
CASSVETGYSTEAFF
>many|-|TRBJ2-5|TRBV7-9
TGTGCCAGCAGCCCGGACAGATTACAAGAGACCCAGTACTTC
CASSPDRLQETQYF
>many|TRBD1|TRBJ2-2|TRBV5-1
TGCGCCAGCAGCAACAGGGGCGGTTCCACCGGGGAGCTGTTTTTT
CASSNRGGSTGELFF
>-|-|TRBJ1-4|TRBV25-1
TGTGCCAGCAGTGACAGGGAAGGGTTTACTAATGAAAAACTGTTTTTT
CASSDREGFTNEKLFF